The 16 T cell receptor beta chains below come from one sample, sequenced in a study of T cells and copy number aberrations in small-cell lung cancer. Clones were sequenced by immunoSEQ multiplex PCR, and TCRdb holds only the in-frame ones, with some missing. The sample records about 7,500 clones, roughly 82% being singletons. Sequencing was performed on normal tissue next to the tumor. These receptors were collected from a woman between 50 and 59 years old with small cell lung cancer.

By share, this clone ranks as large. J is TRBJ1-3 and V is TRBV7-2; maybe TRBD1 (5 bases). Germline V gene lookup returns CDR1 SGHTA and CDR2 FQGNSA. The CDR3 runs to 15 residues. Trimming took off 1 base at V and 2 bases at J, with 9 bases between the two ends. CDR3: CASSLGQHTGNTIYF. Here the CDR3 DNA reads TGTGCCAGCAGCTTAGGACAGCACACTGGAAACACCATATATTTT. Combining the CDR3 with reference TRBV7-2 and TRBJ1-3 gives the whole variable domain GAGVSQSPSNKVTEKGKDVELRCDPISGHTALYWYRQSLGQGLEFLIYFQGNSAPDKSGLPSDRFSAERTGGSVSTLTIQRTQQEDSAVYLCASSLGQHTGNTIYFGEGSWLTVV.

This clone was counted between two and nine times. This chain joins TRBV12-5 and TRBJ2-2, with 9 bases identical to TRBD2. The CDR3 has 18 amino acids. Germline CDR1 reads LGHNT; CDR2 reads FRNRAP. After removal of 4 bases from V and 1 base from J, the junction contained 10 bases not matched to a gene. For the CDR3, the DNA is TGTGCTAGTGGTTCCATCCTTATGACTAGCGGGAACACCGGGGAGCTGTTTTTT. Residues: CASGSILMTSGNTGELFF.

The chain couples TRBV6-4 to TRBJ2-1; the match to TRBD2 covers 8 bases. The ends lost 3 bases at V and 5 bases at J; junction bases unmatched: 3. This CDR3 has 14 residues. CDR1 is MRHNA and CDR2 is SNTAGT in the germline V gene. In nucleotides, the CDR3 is TGTGCCAGCAGTGAGGCGGGAGGTAACAATGAGCAGTTCTTC. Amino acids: CASSEAGGNNEQFF.

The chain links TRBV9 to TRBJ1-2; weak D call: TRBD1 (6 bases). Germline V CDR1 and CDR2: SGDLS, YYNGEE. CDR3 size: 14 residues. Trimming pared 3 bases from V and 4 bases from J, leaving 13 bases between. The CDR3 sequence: CASSEVGAAYGYTF. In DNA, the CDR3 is TGTGCCAGCAGCGAGGTGGGGGCCGCCTATGGCTACACCTTC.

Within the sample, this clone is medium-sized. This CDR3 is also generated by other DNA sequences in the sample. The DNA for the CDR3 is TGTGCCAGCAGAATAGACAGCTCCTACGAGCAGTACTTC. This codes for CASRIDSSYEQYF. The chain employs TRBV28 and TRBJ2-7; weak D call: TRBD1 (5 bases). The CDR3 contains 13 residues. Germline CDR1 and CDR2: MDHEN and SYDVKM. The V end lost 6 bases, the J end lost 0 bases, and 9 bases lay between the germline ends.

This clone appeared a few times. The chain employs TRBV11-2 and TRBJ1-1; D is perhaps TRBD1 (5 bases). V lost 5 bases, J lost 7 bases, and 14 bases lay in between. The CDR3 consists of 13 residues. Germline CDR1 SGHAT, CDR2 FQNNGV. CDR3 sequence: CASSLSGGGEAFF. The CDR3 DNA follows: TGTGCCAGCAGCCTTTCGGGGGGGGGTGAAGCTTTCTTT. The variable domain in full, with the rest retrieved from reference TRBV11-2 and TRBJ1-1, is EAGVAQSPRYKIIEKRQSVAFWCNPISGHATLYWYQQILGQGPKLLIQFQNNGVVDDSQLPKDRFSAERLKGVDSTLKIQPAKLEDSAVYLCASSLSGGGEAFFGQGTRLTVV.

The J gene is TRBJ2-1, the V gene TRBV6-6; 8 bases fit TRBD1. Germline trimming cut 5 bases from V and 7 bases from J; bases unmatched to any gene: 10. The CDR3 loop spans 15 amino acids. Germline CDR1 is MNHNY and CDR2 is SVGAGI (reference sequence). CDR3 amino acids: CASSDRTGTSNEQFF. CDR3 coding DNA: TGTGCCAGCAGTGACCGGACAGGGACCTCAAATGAGCAGTTCTTC.

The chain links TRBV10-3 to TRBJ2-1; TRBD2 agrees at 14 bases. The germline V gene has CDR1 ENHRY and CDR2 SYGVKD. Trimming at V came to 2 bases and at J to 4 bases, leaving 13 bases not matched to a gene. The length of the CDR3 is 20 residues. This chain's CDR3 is CAISEGTSGRIRLPYNEQFF. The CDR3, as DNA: TGTGCCATCAGTGAGGGGACTAGCGGGAGAATACGGTTACCGTACAATGAGCAGTTCTTC.

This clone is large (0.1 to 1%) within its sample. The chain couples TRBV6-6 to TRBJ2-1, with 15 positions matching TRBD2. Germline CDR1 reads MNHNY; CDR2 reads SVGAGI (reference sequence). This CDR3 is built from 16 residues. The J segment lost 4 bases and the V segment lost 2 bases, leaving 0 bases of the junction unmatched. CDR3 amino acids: CASSYGLAGGYNEQFF. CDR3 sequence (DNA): TGTGCCAGCAGTTACGGACTAGCGGGAGGGTACAATGAGCAGTTCTTC.

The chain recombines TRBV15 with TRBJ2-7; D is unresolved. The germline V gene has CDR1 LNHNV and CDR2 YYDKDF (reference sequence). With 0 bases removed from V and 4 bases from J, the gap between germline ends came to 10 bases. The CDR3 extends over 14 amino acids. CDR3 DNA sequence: TGTGCCACCAGCAGAGAGGGCATGGGGTACGAGCAGTACTTC. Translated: CATSREGMGYEQYF.

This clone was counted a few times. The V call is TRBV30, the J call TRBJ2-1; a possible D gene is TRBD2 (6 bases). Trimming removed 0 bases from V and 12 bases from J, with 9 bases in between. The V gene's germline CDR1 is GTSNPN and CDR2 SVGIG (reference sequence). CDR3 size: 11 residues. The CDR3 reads CAWSVQGGQFF. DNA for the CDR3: TGTGCCTGGAGTGTCCAGGGAGGGCAGTTCTTC. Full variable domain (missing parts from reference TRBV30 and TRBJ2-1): SQTIHQWPATLVQPVGSPLSLECTVEGTSNPNLYWYRQAAGRGLQLLFYSVGIGQISSEVPQNLSASRPQDRQFILSSKKLLLSDSGFYLCAWSVQGGQFFGPGTRLTVL.

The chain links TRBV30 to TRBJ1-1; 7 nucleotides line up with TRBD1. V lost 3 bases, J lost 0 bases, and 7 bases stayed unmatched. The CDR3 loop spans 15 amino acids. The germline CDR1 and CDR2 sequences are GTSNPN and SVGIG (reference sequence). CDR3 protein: CAWSLSGGMNTEAFF. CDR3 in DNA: TGTGCCTGGAGCCTATCAGGGGGGATGAACACTGAAGCTTTCTTT.

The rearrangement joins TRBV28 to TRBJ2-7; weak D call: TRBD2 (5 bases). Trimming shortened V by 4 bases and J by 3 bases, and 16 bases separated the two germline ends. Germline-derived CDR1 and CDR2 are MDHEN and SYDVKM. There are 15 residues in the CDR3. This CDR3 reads CASSYTGMSSYEQYF. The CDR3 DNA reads TGTGCCAGCAGTTACACGGGGATGTCAAGCTACGAGCAGTACTTC.

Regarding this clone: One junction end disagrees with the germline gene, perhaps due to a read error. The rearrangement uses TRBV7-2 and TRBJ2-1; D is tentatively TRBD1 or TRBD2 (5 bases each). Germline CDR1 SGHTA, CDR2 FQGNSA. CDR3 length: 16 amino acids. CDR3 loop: CASSLSGGNAYNKQFF. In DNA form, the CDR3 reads TGTGCCAGCAGCTTAAGTGGGGGTAACGCCTACAATAAGCAGTTCTTC. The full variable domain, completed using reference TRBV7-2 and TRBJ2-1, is GAGVSQSPSNKVTEKGKDVELRCDPISGHTALYWYRQSLGQGLEFLIYFQGNSAPDKSGLPSDRFSAERTGGSVSTLTIQRTQQEDSAVYLCASSLSGGNAYNKQFFGPGTRLTVL.

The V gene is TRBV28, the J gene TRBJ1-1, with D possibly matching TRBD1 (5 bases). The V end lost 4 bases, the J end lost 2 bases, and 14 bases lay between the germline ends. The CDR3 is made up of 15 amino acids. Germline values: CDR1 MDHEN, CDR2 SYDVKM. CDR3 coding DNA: TGTGCCAGCAGTTCCCCCAGTGGGGGAAACACTGAAGCTTTCTTT. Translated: CASSSPSGGNTEAFF.

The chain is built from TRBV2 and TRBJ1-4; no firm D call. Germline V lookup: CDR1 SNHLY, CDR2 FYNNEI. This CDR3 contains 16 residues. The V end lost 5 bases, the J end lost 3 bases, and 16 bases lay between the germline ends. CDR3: CASSPPTGEANEKLFF. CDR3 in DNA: TGTGCCAGCAGTCCCCCTACTGGGGAGGCTAATGAAAAACTGTTTTTT.